This T cell receptor beta chain was retrieved from a study of HIV-infected patients and healthy controls. This clonotype was recorded at least ten times. As yet, its antigen is unknown. CDR3 size: 16 residues. Germline lookup yields CDR1 MNHEY and CDR2 SVGAGI. With 5 bases removed from V and 2 bases from J, the gap between germline ends came to 18 bases. Whole blood was used without fractionation, so all unsorted peripheral T cells were included. Study findings and constraints: Healthy controls carried many MAIT alpha-chain CDR3s, while HIV+ repertoires had few. Eight alpha and eight beta V genes differed significantly in mean usage between HIV-infected patients and controls.

Alpha and beta constant-region primers primed reverse transcription of approximately 460 ng RNA. Separate chain-specific third strand synthesis with multiplexing indices produced the alpha and beta libraries. In TCRdb, the 5' RACE reads were re-called with MiXCR into one record per CDR3 protein. The repertoire consists of 15,000 to 20,000 distinct CDR3 sequences, with more than 9% occurring once and the leading ten covering 11%. The sample comprised blood. The sequence came from an adult in good health. The V and J genes are TRBV6-5 and TRBJ1-1; D is ambiguous. The CDR3 coding sequence is TGTGCCAGCAGTCCTGCGGCAGCCACCGCCAACACTGAAGCTTTCTTT. Its protein product is CASSPAAATANTEAFF.